This passage covers 30 T cell receptor beta chains from one sample sequenced in a study of early T cells in non-severe SARS-CoV-2 infection. Via MiXCR, TCRdb re-called the 5' RACE reads, giving one row per CDR3 protein. The sample has 90,000 to 100,000 distinct CDR3 sequences, about 13% seen once. Sample: whole blood. These receptors came from an adult who was a healthcare worker with PCR-confirmed SARS-CoV-2 infection or an uninfected control (not recorded which).

This clonotype was found a few times. This rearrangement joins TRBV2 to TRBJ1-1, with TRBD1 identical over 8 bases. Trimming took 6 bases from V and 4 from J; bases not matched to a gene: 7. Germline-derived CDR1 and CDR2 are SNHLY and FYNNEI. The CDR3 totals 14 residues. The CDR3 protein is CASRDRASFTEAFF. CDR3 bases: TGTGCCAGCAGGGACAGGGCCTCGTTCACTGAAGCTTTCTTT.

A remark on this clonotype: Given a much more abundant clone one base away, this may be a read error. V and J are TRBV19 and TRBJ2-7; maybe TRBD1 (6 bases). V shed 1 base and J shed 2 bases, with 15 bases lying between them. The germline gives CDR1 LNHDA, CDR2 SQIVND (reference sequence). The CDR3 contains 16 residues. The CDR3 DNA sequence: TGTGCCAGTAGTATAGCCTCCGGGACAAAAACCTACGAGCAGTACTTC. This encodes CASSIASGTKTYEQYF.

This clonotype was recorded many times. J is TRBJ1-1 and V is TRBV12-3 or TRBV12-4, with D hard to call. V lost 5 bases and J lost 3, with 10 bases in between. The CDR3 consists of 13 residues. The CDR3 DNA reads TGTGCCAGCAGTCTCAGTGCCCACACTGAAGCTTTCTTT. Translating it yields CASSLSAHTEAFF.

The sample holds many counts of this clonotype. The J gene is TRBJ1-1, the V gene TRBV14; D is unclear. V was trimmed by 5 bases and J by 4 bases, leaving 11 bases between them. This CDR3 is 13 amino acids long. CDR1 SGHDN and CDR2 FVKESK come from the germline V gene. CDR3 region: CASSKGLRTEAFF. The CDR3 DNA is TGTGCCAGCAGCAAAGGGTTGCGCACTGAAGCTTTCTTT.

This clonotype was seen many times. This chain connects TRBV29-1 to TRBJ2-3; D not certain. CDR1 SQVTM and CDR2 ANQGSEA come from the germline V gene. CDR3 length: 12 amino acids. Between the trimmed V and J ends, which lost 7 bases and 1 base, there was a span of 9 bases. CDR3 in DNA: TGCAGCGGGGCCAGTGGCACAGATACGCAGTATTTT. This sequence encodes CSGASGTDTQYF.

This clonotype was seen ten or more times. V is TRBV21-1 and J is TRBJ2-5; the DNA was not used to check the table's D call, TRBD1. TRBV21-1 counts as a pseudogene. This CDR3 spans 14 amino acids. The CDR3 DNA is TGTGCCAGCAGCATCGGACTGTCCCCGGAGACCCAGTACTTC. Translation: CASSIGLSPETQYF.

The chain employs TRBV11-1 and TRBJ2-5; weak D call: TRBD1 (6 bases). With 1 base removed from V and 5 bases from J, the gap between germline ends came to 14 bases. This CDR3 region has 15 residues. Germline values: CDR1 SGHAT, CDR2 FQDESV (reference sequence). The CDR3 region has the DNA TGTGCCAGCAGCTTAGAAGGAGGACAGAGGGAGACCCAGTACTTC. Translation: CASSLEGGQRETQYF. Using reference TRBV11-1 and TRBJ2-5 for the parts outside the CDR3, the full variable domain is EAEVAQSPRYKITEKSQAVAFWCDPISGHATLYWYRQILGQGPELLVQFQDESVVDDSQLPKDRFSAERLKGVDSTLKIQPAELGDSAMYLCASSLEGGQRETQYFGPGTRLLVL.

This clonotype has a handful of counts. Germline is not matched at one junction end, which may reflect a read error. This chain links TRBV6-1 with TRBJ2-2; possibly TRBD1 or TRBD2 for D (6 bases each). CDR3 size: 16 residues. The germline CDR1 and CDR2 sequences are MNHNS and SASEGT. The CDR3 loop reads CASSEAGGMNTGEPFF. CDR3 nucleotides: TGTGCCAGCAGTGAAGCGGGGGGCATGAACACCGGGGAGCCGTTTTTT.

V is TRBV29-1 and J is TRBJ2-3; perhaps D is TRBD1 or TRBD2 (5 bases each). V was pared by 0 bases and J by 4 bases, with 11 bases between. The germline V gene encodes CDR1 SQVTM and CDR2 ANQGSEA. The CDR3 spans 14 residues. The CDR3 protein is CSVEDRGRSDTQYF. CDR3 coding DNA: TGCAGCGTTGAAGATAGGGGACGGTCAGATACGCAGTATTTT.

The table lists this clonotype with many counts. The chain links TRBV5-4 to TRBJ2-3; 9 positions match TRBD1. This CDR3 region has 17 residues. Unmatched junction bases numbered 11, after V lost 5 bases and J lost 1 base. Germline CDR1 SGHNT, CDR2 YYREEE (reference sequence). The CDR3 loop reads CASRFSSRDRGTDTQYF. Written as DNA, the CDR3 is TGTGCCAGCAGATTTTCCAGCCGGGACAGGGGCACAGATACGCAGTATTTT.

This chain joins TRBV24-1 and TRBJ2-7, with D possibly being TRBD2 (5 bases). Trimming stripped 6 bases from V and 0 bases from J, with 11 bases between. Germline V gene sequence: CDR1 KGHDR, CDR2 SFDVKD. This CDR3 contains 14 residues. CDR3 residues: CATSRRGSSYEQYF. The CDR3 region has the DNA TGTGCCACCAGTCGTCGGGGTTCCTCCTACGAGCAGTACTTC.

This clonotype was seen a handful of times. The chain has TRBV28 and TRBJ2-2; 9 bases fit TRBD2. CDR1 is MDHEN, CDR2 SYDVKM, per germline. The V segment lost 1 base and the J segment 7 bases; nucleotides outside the gene matches: 4. The CDR3 is 15 residues long. CDR3 loop: CASSLSAAGGGELFF. In DNA, the CDR3 is TGTGCCAGCAGTTTATCCGCAGCGGGGGGCGGGGAGCTGTTTTTT.

This chain connects TRBV20-1 to TRBJ1-2, with unresolved D. Germline V gene sequence: CDR1 DFQATT, CDR2 SNEGSKA (reference sequence). Trimming pared 3 bases from V and 8 bases from J, leaving 13 bases between. The CDR3 is 12 residues long. The CDR3 DNA is TGCAGTGCTAGGTATGGGGTAGGCGGCTACACCTTC. Protein product: CSARYGVGGYTF.

The table lists this clonotype with many counts. The chain is built from TRBV18 and TRBJ2-2, with D unresolved. This CDR3 contains 13 residues. Germline assignment: CDR1 KGHSH and CDR2 LQKENI. V lost 2 bases and J lost 5, with 6 bases in between. The CDR3 sequence: CASSPTQTGELFF. The CDR3 DNA sequence: TGTGCCAGCTCACCAACGCAGACCGGGGAGCTGTTTTTT.

This clonotype came up many times. The chain recombines TRBV7-9 with TRBJ1-1; 7 nucleotides match TRBD1. J lost 1 base, V lost 5 bases, and 7 bases had no gene match. This CDR3 has 15 residues. Looked up from germline, CDR1 is SEHNR and CDR2 is FQNEAQ (reference sequence). The CDR3 reads CASSPVDRENTEAFF. The CDR3 DNA sequence: TGTGCCAGCAGCCCCGTAGACAGGGAGAACACTGAAGCTTTCTTT.

The rearrangement links TRBV9 to TRBJ2-1; 8 nucleotides agree with TRBD2. Germline-derived CDR1 and CDR2 are SGDLS and YYNGEE. V trimming: 6 bases; J trimming: 4 bases; junction bases outside the gene matches: 12. CDR3 length: 16 amino acids. This CDR3 reads CASTTLSGGRYNEQFF. As DNA, the CDR3 is TGTGCCAGCACGACCCTGAGCGGGGGACGATACAATGAGCAGTTCTTC.

V usage is TRBV24-1 and J usage is TRBJ2-2; D not certain. The V gene's germline CDR1 is KGHDR and CDR2 SFDVKD. Trimming left V 3 bases short and J 6 bases short, with 16 bases between. The CDR3 loop spans 16 amino acids. CDR3 coding DNA: TGTGCCACCAGTGATAGGGCTAGTGCTAACGCCGGGGAGCTGTTTTTT. Protein product: CATSDRASANAGELFF.

This clonotype has more than one count but fewer than ten. CDR3 bases: TGTGCCAGCAGCCACGGACAGGGAGGGACTACTAATGAAAAACTGTTTTTT. Protein sequence: CASSHGQGGTTNEKLFF. This chain links TRBV9 with TRBJ1-4; 8 nucleotides line up with TRBD1. CDR1 and CDR2 from the germline V gene are SGDLS and YYNGEE. The length of the CDR3 is 17 residues. The trim removed 4 bases at V and 2 bases at J, leaving 10 bases unmatched.

This chain links TRBV2 with TRBJ2-3; D unclear. Germline lookup yields CDR1 SNHLY and CDR2 FYNNEI. This CDR3 spans 14 amino acids. Deletions cut 1 base from V and 1 base from J, with 6 bases between. The CDR3 DNA is TGTGCCAGCAGTGAAGGAAGAGGCACAGATACGCAGTATTTT. Amino acid sequence: CASSEGRGTDTQYF. Full variable domain (rest looked up from reference TRBV2 and TRBJ2-3): EPEVTQTPSHQVTQMGQEVILRCVPISNHLYFYWYRQILGQKVEFLVSFYNNEISEKSEIFDDQFSVERPDGSNFTLKIRSTKLEDSAMYFCASSEGRGTDTQYFGPGTRLTVL.

This clonotype was observed many times. This rearrangement joins TRBV4-2 to TRBJ1-2, with 7 bases that match TRBD1. The CDR3 runs 16 residues. Unmatched junction bases numbered 4, after V lost 0 bases and J lost 0 bases. Germline CDR1 is LGHNA and CDR2 is YNFKEQ. CDR3 DNA: TGTGCCAGCAGCCAAGACGGGCAGGGGGCTAACTATGGCTACACCTTC. Protein sequence: CASSQDGQGANYGYTF.

CDR3 bases: TGTGCCAGCAGCACTACAGGGACCGGGGAGCTGTTTTTT. Its protein product is CASSTTGTGELFF. This chain connects TRBV11-2 to TRBJ2-2; D is perhaps TRBD1 (6 bases). Looked up from germline, CDR1 is SGHAT and CDR2 is FQNNGV. The CDR3 is 13 residues long. The V end was cut by 5 bases, the J end by 5 bases, with 9 bases between.

The CDR3 DNA is TGTGCCAGCAGCTTAGTAGGGACAGGGATGGGTAACTATGGCTACACCTTC. The encoded protein is CASSLVGTGMGNYGYTF. The J gene is TRBJ1-2, the V gene TRBV7-2; TRBD1 agrees at 9 bases. Per germline, CDR1 SGHTA and CDR2 FQGNSA. J lost 1 base, V lost 1 base, and 7 bases had no gene match. CDR3 length equals 17 residues.

The V call is TRBV6-2 or TRBV6-3, the J call TRBJ2-1, with TRBD1 as a possible D gene (5 bases). V was cut by 6 bases and J by 7 bases, with 13 bases left in between. This CDR3 is 13 amino acids long. Per germline, CDR1 MNHEY and CDR2 SVGEGT. CDR3 sequence: CASSPRTLNEQFF. In nucleotides, the CDR3 is TGTGCCAGCAGCCCCCGGACATTAAATGAGCAGTTCTTC.

This clonotype was observed at least ten times. The rearrangement links TRBV7-8 to TRBJ2-1; D is ambiguous. Looked up from germline, CDR1 is SGHVS and CDR2 is FQNEAQ. V was pared by 2 bases and J by 0 bases, with 11 bases between. The length of the CDR3 is 16 residues. CDR3 DNA sequence: TGTGCCAGCAGCTTATGGCCCGCGAGCTCCTACAATGAGCAGTTCTTC. Translated: CASSLWPASSYNEQFF. Full variable domain (rest looked up from reference TRBV7-8 and TRBJ2-1): GAGVSQSPRYKVAKRGQDVALRCDPISGHVSLFWYQQALGQGPEFLTYFQNEAQLDKSGLPSDRFFAERPEGSVSTLKIQRTQQEDSAVYLCASSLWPASSYNEQFFGPGTRLTVL.

This clonotype was counted at least ten times. The chain has TRBV28 and TRBJ2-7; 8 bases align to TRBD2. V trimming: 4 bases; J trimming: 0 bases; junction bases outside the gene matches: 8. The germline CDR1 and CDR2 sequences are MDHEN and SYDVKM. This CDR3 has 16 residues. CDR3 nucleotide sequence: TGTGCCAGCAGTTCCCCGGTCCGGGGGGGCTCCTACGAGCAGTACTTC. It codes for CASSSPVRGGSYEQYF.

The rearrangement joins TRBV6-6 to TRBJ1-1; 7 nucleotides agree with TRBD1. Looked up from germline, CDR1 is MNHNY and CDR2 is SVGAGI (reference sequence). The length of the CDR3 is 12 residues. J lost 12 bases, V lost 6 bases, and 10 bases had no gene match. The CDR3 sequence is CASSQTGTEPFF. In DNA, the CDR3 is TGTGCCAGCAGCCAGACAGGGACAGAACCTTTCTTT.

This clonotype turned up a few times. This sequence joins TRBV29-1 and TRBJ1-5; D possibly corresponds to TRBD1 (5 bases). Germline CDR1 is SQVTM and CDR2 is ANQGSEA. The CDR3 loop spans 14 amino acids. V shed 4 bases and J shed 0 bases, with 10 bases lying between them. The CDR3 loop reads CSVAQGFSNQPQHF. The CDR3 nucleotides are TGCAGCGTTGCCCAGGGTTTTAGCAATCAGCCCCAGCATTTT.

The J gene is TRBJ1-4, the V gene TRBV23-1; D gene uncertain. TRBV23-1 is an ORF for which the function is uncertain. Trimming pared 2 bases from V and 3 bases from J, leaving 10 bases between. This CDR3 is built from 15 residues. The CDR3 sequence is CASSQGNGPNEKLFF. The CDR3 nucleotides are TGCGCCAGCAGTCAAGGGAATGGCCCTAATGAAAAACTGTTTTTT.

This chain uses TRBV4-1 with TRBJ1-2, with a tentative D call TRBD1 (5 bases). Trimming took off 2 bases at V and 8 bases at J, with 15 bases between the two ends. Germline V gene sequence: CDR1 MGHRA, CDR2 YSYEKL. This CDR3 contains 14 residues. CDR3 amino acids: CASSQTGFGGGYTF. The CDR3 region has the DNA TGCGCCAGCAGCCAAACAGGCTTCGGCGGGGGCTACACCTTC.

This chain uses TRBV2 with TRBJ1-6; 7 nucleotides match TRBD1. The length of the CDR3 is 15 residues. The J segment lost 7 bases and the V segment lost 6 bases, leaving 9 bases of the junction unmatched. Germline CDR1 is SNHLY and CDR2 is FYNNEI. The CDR3 reads CASRLHDRANSPLHF. CDR3 coding DNA: TGTGCCAGCAGGCTCCACGACAGGGCGAATTCACCCCTCCACTTT.